These 15 T cell receptor beta chains share one sample of origin, sequenced in a study of a mutant IDH1 vaccine in newly diagnosed glioma. The antigens these receptors bind are not known. The method was immunoSEQ multiplex PCR; TCRdb's version includes in-frame clones alone and lacks a portion of them. The profile shows roughly 120,000 clones, 80% of them singletons. Time point given: week 11, during vaccination. Each vaccine dose was 300 ug of mutant IDH1 20-mer peptide, with topical imiquimod. Specimen: PBMCs, collected from a glioma patient whose treatment included an IDH1 peptide vaccine. These receptors all stem from a man aged 40-50 years with glioma.

This clone was recorded only once. The chain has TRBV27 and TRBJ2-5; 8 bases align to TRBD2. The junction had 7 bases not matched to a gene; V was cut back by 6 bases and J by 4 bases. The CDR3 is made up of 14 amino acids. CDR1 is MNHEY, CDR2 SMNVEV, per germline (reference sequence). In DNA, the CDR3 is TGTGCCAGCAGCGGACTAGCATCATCAGAGACCCAGTACTTC. Its translation: CASSGLASSETQYF.

The CDR3 coding sequence is TGTGCCAGCAGCTTGGTGGGGACAGTGTTTCCCGCTTACGAGCAGTACTTC. The encoded protein is CASSLVGTVFPAYEQYF. The chain combines TRBV5-4 with TRBJ2-7; 7 bases map to TRBD1. V shed 0 bases and J 4 bases; nucleotides not matched to a gene: 13. This CDR3 has 17 amino acids. Germline V gene sequence: CDR1 SGHNT, CDR2 YYREEE (reference sequence). Using reference TRBV5-4 and TRBJ2-7 for the parts outside the CDR3, the full variable domain is ETGVTQSPTHLIKTRGQQVTLRCSSQSGHNTVSWYQQALGQGPQFIFQYYREEENGRGNFPPRFSGLQFPNYSSELNVNALELDDSALYLCASSLVGTVFPAYEQYFGPGTRLTVT.

This rearrangement joins TRBV11-3 to TRBJ2-7, with TRBD2 identical over 9 bases. The CDR3 totals 14 residues. Germline loops: CDR1 SGHNT, CDR2 YENEEA. Germline trimming cut 10 bases from V and 3 bases from J; bases unmatched to any gene: 10. In DNA, the CDR3 is TGTGCCACCAAGACCGGGACTAGCTTCTACGAGCAGTACTTC. This encodes CATKTGTSFYEQYF.

V gene TRBV5-6 combines with J gene TRBJ2-3; TRBD2 agrees at 8 bases. With 2 bases clipped from V and 4 bases from J, the junction kept 12 bases outside the gene matches. The CDR3 contains 17 residues. CDR1 and CDR2 (germline): SGHDT, YYEEEE. The CDR3 sequence is CASSFGTAGGAADTQYF. CDR3 coding DNA: TGTGCCAGCAGCTTCGGAACGGCCGGGGGGGCCGCAGATACGCAGTATTTT.

This clone appeared a single time. This chain joins TRBV30 and TRBJ2-7, with 8 bases lining up with TRBD2. The V gene end was trimmed by 1 base and the J gene end by 2 bases; junction bases not matched to a gene: 4. Germline V gives CDR1 GTSNPN, CDR2 SVGIG (reference sequence). The CDR3 is 14 residues long. The CDR3 protein is CAWSGVAGTYEQYF. The CDR3 bases are TGTGCCTGGAGTGGGGTAGCGGGAACCTACGAGCAGTACTTC.

The V call is TRBV18, the J call TRBJ2-1; TRBD2 matches at 11 bases. CDR1 and CDR2 from the germline V gene are KGHSH and LQKENI. The ends lost 6 bases at V and 2 bases at J; junction bases unmatched: 12. The CDR3 covers 18 residues. CDR3 residues: CASSPRATSGSPYNEQFF. Written as DNA, the CDR3 is TGTGCCAGCTCGCCCCGAGCCACTAGCGGGAGCCCCTACAATGAGCAGTTCTTC.

The table lists this clone with a few counts. The chain uses TRBV30 and TRBJ1-2; no firm D call. Germline lookup yields CDR1 GTSNPN and CDR2 SVGIG (reference sequence). Trimming took 4 bases from V and 4 from J, leaving 10 bases between them. The CDR3 has 12 amino acids. CDR3 residues: CAWTARGYGYTF. DNA for the CDR3: TGTGCCTGGACAGCCCGGGGCTATGGCTACACCTTC.

This chain uses TRBV7-9 with TRBJ2-7; D possibly corresponds to TRBD2 (5 bases). The CDR3 runs to 12 residues. V lost 8 bases and J lost 4, with 12 bases in between. Germline values: CDR1 SEHNR, CDR2 FQNEAQ (reference sequence). Here the CDR3 reads CASRDNSYEQYF. Here the CDR3 DNA reads TGTGCCAGCCGGGATAATAGTTACGAGCAGTACTTC.

This clone was picked up a small number of times. V is TRBV11-2 and J is TRBJ2-1; TRBD2 matches 12 bases. Germline loops: CDR1 SGHAT, CDR2 FQNNGV. The ends lost 5 bases at V and 4 bases at J; junction bases unmatched: 12. This CDR3 has 18 amino acids. As DNA, the CDR3 is TGTGCCAGCAGCAAACGACTAGCGGGGGCCGGTCCTTACAATGAGCAGTTCTTC. Translating it yields CASSKRLAGAGPYNEQFF.

This clone has more than one count but fewer than ten. V is TRBV27 and J is TRBJ1-6, with TRBD1 matching over 8 bases. This CDR3 is built from 16 residues. Losses at the gene ends were 3 bases for V and 7 bases for J; bases not matched to a gene: 8. Germline V gene data show CDR1 as MNHEY and CDR2 as SMNVEV (reference sequence). The CDR3 region is CASSFMGQALNSPLHF. Written as DNA, the CDR3 is TGTGCCAGCAGTTTTATGGGACAGGCCTTGAATTCACCCCTCCACTTT.

The chain links TRBV4-2 to TRBJ1-3; unclear D gene. Per the germline V gene, CDR1 is LGHNA and CDR2 is YNFKEQ. The V end lost 0 bases, the J end lost 0 bases, and 3 bases lay between the germline ends. This CDR3 is built from 14 residues. CDR3 in amino acids: CASSQEFSGNTIYF. CDR3 coding DNA: TGTGCCAGCAGCCAAGAGTTCTCTGGAAACACCATATATTTT.

J is TRBJ2-3 and V is TRBV6-5; 8 positions agree with TRBD2. Germline CDR1 reads MNHEY; CDR2 reads SVGAGI. With 5 bases clipped from V and 6 bases from J, the junction kept 7 bases outside the gene matches. There are 14 residues in the CDR3. In DNA form, the CDR3 reads TGTGCCAGCAGTCCCAGCGGGAGTCGGGATACGCAGTATTTT. It codes for CASSPSGSRDTQYF.

The rearrangement links TRBV5-4 to TRBJ1-1, with 7 nucleotides matching TRBD1. Trimming cost V 1 base and J 1 base; bases outside gene matches: 7. Germline assignment: CDR1 SGHNT and CDR2 YYREEE (reference sequence). The CDR3 contains 16 residues. This chain's CDR3 is CASSLPRQGPNTEAFF. Here the CDR3 DNA reads TGTGCCAGCAGCTTGCCTCGACAGGGCCCGAACACTGAAGCTTTCTTT.

V and J are TRBV7-8 and TRBJ2-2; no firm D call. Germline-derived CDR1 and CDR2 are SGHVS and FQNEAQ. V shed 2 bases and J shed 7 bases, with 5 bases lying between them. This CDR3 comprises 12 residues. This CDR3 is CASSLNLGELFF. The DNA for the CDR3 is TGTGCCAGCAGCTTAAATCTCGGGGAGCTGTTTTTT.

This clone has only one observation. This chain links TRBV7-2 with TRBJ2-2; perhaps TRBD1 as D (5 bases). The germline CDR1 and CDR2 sequences are SGHTA and FQGNSA. There are 17 residues in the CDR3. The ends were cut back, 2 bases at V and 4 bases at J, with 17 bases in the middle. The CDR3 sequence: CASSLNAAGRVTGELFF. As DNA, the CDR3 is TGTGCCAGCAGCTTAAATGCGGCCGGCAGGGTCACCGGGGAGCTGTTTTTT. The full variable domain, in which reference TRBV7-2 and TRBJ2-2 provide the parts outside the CDR3, is GAGVSQSPSNKVTEKGKDVELRCDPISGHTALYWYRQSLGQGLEFLIYFQGNSAPDKSGLPSDRFSAERTGGSVSTLTIQRTQQEDSAVYLCASSLNAAGRVTGELFFGEGSRLTVL.